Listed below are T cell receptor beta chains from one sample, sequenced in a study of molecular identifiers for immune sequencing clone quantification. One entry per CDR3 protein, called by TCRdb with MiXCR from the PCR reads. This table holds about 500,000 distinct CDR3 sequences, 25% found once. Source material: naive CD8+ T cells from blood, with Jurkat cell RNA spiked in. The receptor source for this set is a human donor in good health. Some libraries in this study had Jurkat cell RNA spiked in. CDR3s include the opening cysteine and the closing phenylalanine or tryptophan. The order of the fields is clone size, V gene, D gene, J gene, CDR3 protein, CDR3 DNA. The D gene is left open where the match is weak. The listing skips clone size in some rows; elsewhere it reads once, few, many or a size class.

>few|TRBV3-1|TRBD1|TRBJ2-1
CASSQDGTDRYNEQFF
TGTGCCAGCAGCCAAGATGGGACAGACCGCTACAATGAGCAGTTCTTC
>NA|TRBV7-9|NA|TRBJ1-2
CASSPAGEGSYGYTF
TGTGCCAGCAGCCCAGCGGGGGAGGGTTCCTATGGCTACACCTTC
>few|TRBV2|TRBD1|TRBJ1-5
CASITDRDDEPQHF
TGTGCCAGCATCACGGACAGGGACGATGAGCCCCAGCATTTT
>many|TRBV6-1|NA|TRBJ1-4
CATLSGLDEKLFF
TGTGCCACCCTGTCGGGACTCGACGAAAAACTGTTTTTT
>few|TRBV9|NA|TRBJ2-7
CASSPDGLSYEQHF
TGTGCCAGCAGCCCGGACGGACTCTCCTACGAGCAGCACTTC
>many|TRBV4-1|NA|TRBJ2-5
CASSQVPDQETQYF
TGCGCCAGCAGCCAAGTTCCAGACCAAGAGACCCAGTACTTC
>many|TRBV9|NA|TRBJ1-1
CASSVWQSTEAFF
TGTGCCAGCAGCGTCTGGCAGTCCACTGAAGCTTTCTTT
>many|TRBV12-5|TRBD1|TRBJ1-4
CASGLFTGTENEKLFF
TGTGCTAGTGGTTTGTTTACCGGGACAGAGAATGAAAAACTGTTTTTT
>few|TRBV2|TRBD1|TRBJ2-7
CASLQGTGLGEQYF
TGTGCCAGCCTCCAGGGGACAGGGTTAGGCGAGCAGTACTTC
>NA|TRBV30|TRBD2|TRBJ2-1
CAWDPVAGGRYKQFF
TGTGCCTGGGACCCAGTAGCGGGAGGGCGATATAAGCAGTTCTTC
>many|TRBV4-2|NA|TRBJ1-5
CASSQTVLIQPQHF
TGTGCCAGCAGCCAAACGGTTCTAATCCAGCCCCAGCATTTT
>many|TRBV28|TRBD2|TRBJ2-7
CASTVQGGPEQYF
TGTGCCAGCACCGTCCAGGGAGGGCCCGAGCAGTACTTC
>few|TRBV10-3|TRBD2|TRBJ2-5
CAIRGLAGEETQYF
TGTGCCATCAGAGGACTAGCGGGAGAAGAGACCCAGTACTTC
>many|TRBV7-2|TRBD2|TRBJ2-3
CASSALAGGPNTQYF
TGTGCCAGCAGCGCATTAGCGGGAGGGCCGAATACGCAGTATTTT
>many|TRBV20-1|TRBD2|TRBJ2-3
CSASPPWSGSIADTQYF
TGCAGTGCTAGCCCCCCTTGGAGCGGGAGTATCGCAGATACGCAGTATTTT
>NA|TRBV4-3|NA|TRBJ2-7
CASSQDYTGFGYEQYF
TGCGCCAGCAGCCAAGATTACACCGGGTTCGGGTACGAGCAGTACTTC
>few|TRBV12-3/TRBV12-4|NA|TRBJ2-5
CASSLWGGRLETQYF
TGTGCCAGCAGTTTATGGGGGGGGCGCCTGGAGACCCAGTACTTC
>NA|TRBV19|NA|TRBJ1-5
CASSPDTSPNNQPQHF
TGTGCCAGTAGTCCAGACACTTCTCCGAACAATCAGCCCCAGCATTTT
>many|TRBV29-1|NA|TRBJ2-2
CSVAPPSGNTGELFF
TGCAGCGTTGCCCCCCCAAGCGGGAACACCGGGGAGCTGTTTTTT
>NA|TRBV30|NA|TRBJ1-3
CAWIGSGNTIYF
TGTGCCTGGATCGGGTCTGGAAACACCATATATTTT
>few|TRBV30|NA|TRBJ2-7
CAWKVPAAYEQYF
TGTGCCTGGAAGGTTCCTGCCGCTTACGAGCAGTACTTC
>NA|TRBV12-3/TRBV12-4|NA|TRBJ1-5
CASSLWSEKSQPQHF
TGTGCCAGCAGTTTGTGGTCGGAAAAGAGTCAGCCCCAGCATTTT
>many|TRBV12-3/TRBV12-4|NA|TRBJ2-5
CASSATAGQETQYF
TGTGCCAGCAGTGCGACAGCTGGCCAAGAGACCCAGTACTTC
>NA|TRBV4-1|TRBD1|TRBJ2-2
CASSHSGTATTGELFF
TGCGCCAGCAGCCACTCCGGGACAGCCACCACCGGGGAGCTGTTTTTT
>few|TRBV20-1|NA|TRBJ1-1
CSASPPVTEHTEAFF
TGCAGTGCTAGTCCCCCCGTGACAGAACACACTGAAGCTTTCTTT
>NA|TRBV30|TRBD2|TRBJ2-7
CAWSSSGGYEQYF
TGTGCCTGGAGCTCGAGCGGGGGCTACGAGCAGTACTTC
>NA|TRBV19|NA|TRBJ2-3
CASSIGGVGDTQYF
TGTGCCAGTAGTATTGGGGGAGTGGGAGATACGCAGTATTTT
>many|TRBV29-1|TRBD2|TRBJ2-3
CSVLLAGQSTDTQYF
TGCAGCGTTTTACTAGCGGGACAAAGCACAGATACGCAGTATTTT
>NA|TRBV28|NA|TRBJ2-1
CASSLTGRGWRNELFF
TGTGCCAGCAGCCTTACAGGGCGTGGATGGAGGAATGAGCTGTTCTTC
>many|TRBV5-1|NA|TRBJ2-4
CASPLRPVAKNIQYF
TGCGCCAGCCCCCTTCGGCCCGTAGCCAAAAACATTCAGTACTTC
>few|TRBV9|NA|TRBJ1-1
CASSVGGYTEALF
TGTGCCAGCAGCGTCGGGGGTTATACTGAAGCTCTCTTT
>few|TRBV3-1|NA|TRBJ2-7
CASSQAKAGTYEQYF
TGTGCCAGCAGCCAAGCTAAAGCGGGCACATACGAGCAGTACTTC
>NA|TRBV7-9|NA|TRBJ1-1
CASSSTPAGRSWNTEAFF
TGTGCCAGCAGCTCAACCCCAGCAGGGAGATCCTGGAACACTGAAGCTTTCTTT
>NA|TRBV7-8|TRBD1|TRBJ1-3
CASSDGTGVSAGNTIYF
TGTGCCAGCAGCGACGGGACAGGGGTTTCAGCTGGAAACACCATATATTTT
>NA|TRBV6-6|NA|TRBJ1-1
CASGRVMNTEAFF
TGTGCCAGCGGGCGGGTTATGAACACTGAAGCTTTCTTT
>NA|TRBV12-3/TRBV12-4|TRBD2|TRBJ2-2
CASSPGTSGSYVELLF
TGTGCCAGCAGCCCCGGGACTAGCGGGAGTTACGTGGAGCTGTTATTT
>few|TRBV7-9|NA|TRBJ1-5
CASSPGGGDSNQPQHF
TGTGCCAGCAGCCCAGGTGGTGGGGATAGCAATCAGCCCCAGCATTTT
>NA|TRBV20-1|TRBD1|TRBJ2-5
CSAARGQAWETQYF
TGCAGTGCTGCACGAGGACAGGCGTGGGAGACCCAGTACTTC
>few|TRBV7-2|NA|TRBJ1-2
CASSLERLAVGDGYTF
TGTGCCAGCAGCTTAGAGAGATTGGCGGTGGGTGATGGCTACACCTTC
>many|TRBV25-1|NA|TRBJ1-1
CASSVYTEAFF
TGTGCCAGCAGTGTCTACACTGAAGCTTTCTTT
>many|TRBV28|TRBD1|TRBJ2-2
CASIDRENTGELFF
TGTGCCAGCATCGACAGGGAGAACACCGGGGAGCTGTTTTTT
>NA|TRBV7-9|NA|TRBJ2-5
CAGSQSGETQYF
TGTGCCGGCAGCCAGTCAGGGGAGACCCAGTACTTC
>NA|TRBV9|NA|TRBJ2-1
CASSGVDQYNEQFF
TGTGCCAGCAGCGGGGTAGACCAGTACAATGAGCAGTTCTTC
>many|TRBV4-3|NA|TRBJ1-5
CASSQDRTRNQPQHF
TGCGCCAGCAGCCAAGATAGGACACGCAATCAGCCCCAGCATTTT
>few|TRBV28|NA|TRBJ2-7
CAAGDYEQYF
TGTGCCGCCGGGGACTACGAGCAGTACTTC
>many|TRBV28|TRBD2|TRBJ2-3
CASSSGLAGTDTQYF
TGTGCCAGCAGTTCGGGACTAGCGGGCACAGATACGCAGTATTTT
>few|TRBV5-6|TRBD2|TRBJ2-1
CASSPHEAGDYNEQFF
TGTGCCAGCAGCCCTCATGAAGCGGGGGACTACAATGAGCAGTTCTTC
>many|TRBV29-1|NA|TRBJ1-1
CSVEVISLEAFF
TGCAGCGTTGAAGTGATCAGCCTTGAAGCTTTCTTT
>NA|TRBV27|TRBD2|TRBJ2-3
CASVPLLAGGSATQYF
TGTGCCAGCGTGCCCCTGCTAGCGGGAGGGTCAGCTACGCAGTATTTT
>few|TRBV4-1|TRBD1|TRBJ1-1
CASSPRQGLGDTEAFF
TGCGCCAGCAGCCCCCGACAGGGGCTTGGAGACACTGAAGCTTTCTTT
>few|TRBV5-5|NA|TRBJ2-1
CASIWGLGNEQFF
TGTGCCAGCATCTGGGGCCTGGGGAATGAGCAGTTCTTC
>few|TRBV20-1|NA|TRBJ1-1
CSASDRGVDGGWNTEAFF
TGCAGTGCTAGTGATCGGGGGGTAGACGGAGGTTGGAACACTGAAGCTTTCTTT
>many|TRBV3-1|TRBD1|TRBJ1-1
CASSQDSDREKGTEAFF
TGTGCCAGCAGCCAAGATTCGGACAGGGAAAAGGGAACTGAAGCTTTCTTT
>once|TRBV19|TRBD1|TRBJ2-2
CASSRDRQGSTGELFF
TGTGCCAGTAGCCGCGATCGACAGGGGAGCACCGGGGAGCTGTTTTTT
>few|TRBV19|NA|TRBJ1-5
CASSTPGDQPQHF
TGTGCCAGTAGTACCCCGGGGGATCAGCCCCAGCATTTT
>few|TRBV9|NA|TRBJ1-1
CASSVGQGIPNTEAFF
TGTGCCAGCAGCGTGGGGCAGGGTATCCCCAACACTGAAGCTTTCTTT
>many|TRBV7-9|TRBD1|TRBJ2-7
CASSFSGQGPYEQYF
TGTGCCAGCAGCTTCTCCGGACAGGGCCCCTACGAGCAGTACTTC
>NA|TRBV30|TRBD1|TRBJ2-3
CAWSSGTGTYTDTQYF
TGTGCCTGGAGTTCCGGGACAGGGACTTACACAGATACGCAGTATTTT
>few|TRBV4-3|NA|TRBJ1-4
CASSQEPDPQANEKLFF
TGCGCCAGCAGCCAAGAACCCGACCCACAAGCGAATGAAAAACTGTTTTTT
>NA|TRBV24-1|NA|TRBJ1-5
CATSDSDQPQHF
TGTGCCACCAGTGATTCGGATCAGCCCCAGCATTTT